The following is a TCR beta chain sequence with its context. Original data processing: Amplification with reference gene primers provided the estimates of nucleated cell counts. The table came from immunoSEQ multiplex PCR; TCRdb's copy has only in-frame clones and leaves some out. V, J and clone size reflect that table, while D and trimming were determined from the DNA. Seen here are around 54,000 clones, just over 90% observed once, and the top ten hold about 7.7%. The data belong to a study of blood T cell repertoires in COVID-19. The wider study: Specimens from acute and convalescent COVID-19 originated in the United States, Italy and Spain. Nucleic acid was either cDNA or gDNA, and it came from T cells, B-cell-depleted T cells, or PBMCs.

Between the trimmed V and J ends, which lost 7 bases and 7 bases, there was a span of 16 bases. The CDR3 contains 13 residues. Looked up from germline, CDR1 is SGHNT and CDR2 is YENEEA. The receptor's source is a woman aged 40 to 49 with active COVID-19. The sample taken for sequencing was peripheral blood. The genes are TRBV11-3 and TRBJ1-2; a weak D match, TRBD1 (6 bases). The chain's CDR3 is CASTPGGQRGYTF. The CDR3 DNA reads TGTGCCAGCACTCCGGGGGGACAACGTGGCTACACCTTC.